This T cell receptor beta chain was identified during a study of T-cell reconstitution after alpha-beta-depleted transplantation in children. Trimming stripped 0 bases from V and 6 bases from J, with 16 bases between. Germline V gives CDR1 SGHRS, CDR2 YFSETQ. CDR3 length: 17 residues. This clonotype was found a few times. As it was prepared, the TCRbeta library received unique molecular identifiers. Each CDR3 protein is one row after TCRdb ran MiXCR on the PCR reads. The sample has approximately 210,000 distinct CDR3 sequences, roughly 15% seen once. The TCR comes from a human donor who donated a stem cell graft to a child with acute lymphoblastic leukemia. Sample: PBMCs from the stem cell graft donor, taken from the stem cell graft. This chain joins TRBV5-1 and TRBJ1-6; D perhaps matches TRBD1 (5 bases). Here the CDR3 reads CASSLAIGGATNSPLHF. For the CDR3, the DNA is TGCGCCAGCAGCTTGGCCATAGGAGGGGCGACTAATTCACCCCTCCACTTT.